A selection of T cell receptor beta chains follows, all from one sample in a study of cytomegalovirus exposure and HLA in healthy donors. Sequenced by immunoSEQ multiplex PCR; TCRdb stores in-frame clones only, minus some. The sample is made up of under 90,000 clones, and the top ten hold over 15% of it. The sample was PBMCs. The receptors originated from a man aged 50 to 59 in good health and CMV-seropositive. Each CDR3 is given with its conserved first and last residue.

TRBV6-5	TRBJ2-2	CASSPEGTGTGELFF
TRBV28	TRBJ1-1	CASWGQGARNTEAFF
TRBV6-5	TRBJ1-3	CASSPDRGPGNTIYF
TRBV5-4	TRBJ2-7	CASSVGLAGGSSYEQYF
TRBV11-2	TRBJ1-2	CASSLGDRVEGYTF
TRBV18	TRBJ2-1	CASSSLALSTMDEQFF
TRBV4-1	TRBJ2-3	CASSQLGLAGVSDTQYF
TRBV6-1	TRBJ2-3	CASSETLGSLADTQYF
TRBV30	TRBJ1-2	CAWSQNYGYTF
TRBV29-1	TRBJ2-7	CSPDGLAGVSEQYF
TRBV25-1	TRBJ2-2	CASSKRTLGVGELFF
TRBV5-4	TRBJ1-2	CASSGGAGLNPNYGYTF
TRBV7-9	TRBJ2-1	CASWSGVSYNEQFF
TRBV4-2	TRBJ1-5	CASSQGTGDQPQHF
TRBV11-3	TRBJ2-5	CASSPQSVWPQETQYF
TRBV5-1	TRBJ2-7	CASSRDRADEQYF
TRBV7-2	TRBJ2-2	CASSPGGGEPGELFF
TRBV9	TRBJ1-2	CASSVGAGGRNYGYTF
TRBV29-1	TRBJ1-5	CSVRGGGNQPQHF
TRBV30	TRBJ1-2	CAWSAQGRGRWNGYTF
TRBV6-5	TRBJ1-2	CASSYSRGRFESYTF
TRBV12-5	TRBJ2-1	CASGPSNEQFF
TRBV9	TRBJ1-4	CASSPGTATNEKLFF
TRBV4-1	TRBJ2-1	CASSQNPGQPNEQFF
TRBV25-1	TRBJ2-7	CASSESGTSGSYEQYF
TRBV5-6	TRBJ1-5	CASSSLQGAGQPQHF
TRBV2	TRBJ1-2	CASARGWNGYTF
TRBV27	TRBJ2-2	CASRQNRLAGGPLTGELFF
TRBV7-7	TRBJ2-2	CASSLGQNTGELFF
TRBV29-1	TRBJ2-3	CSVEDRDRTDTQYF
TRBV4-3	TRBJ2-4	CASSQEWDSLIQYF
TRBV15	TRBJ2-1	CATSRDILRNNEQFF
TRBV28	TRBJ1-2	CASSLSGGYYYGYTF
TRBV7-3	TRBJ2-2	CASRSSRESGELFF
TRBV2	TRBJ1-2	CASSEGAGSNYGYTF
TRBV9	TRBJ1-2	CASSASTGVHYGYTF
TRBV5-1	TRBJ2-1	CASSSGTSGYNEQFF
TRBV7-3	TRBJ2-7	CASSLGPSNTYEQYF
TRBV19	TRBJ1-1	CASSIGNRGPNTEAFF
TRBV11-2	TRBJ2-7	CASSFSLTEAYEQYF
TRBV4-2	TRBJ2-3	CASSQEDGDTQYF
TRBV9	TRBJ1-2	CASSQRTGDISGYTF
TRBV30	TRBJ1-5	CAWSLTGGQPQHF
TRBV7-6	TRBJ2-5	CASSLASLAGGWETQYF
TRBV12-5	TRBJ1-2	CASGGNGTGNGYTF
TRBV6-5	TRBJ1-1	CASSWDRGRPEAFF
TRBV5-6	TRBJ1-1	CATGGWNTEAFF
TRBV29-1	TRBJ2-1	CSVVRTSSYNEQFF